The next 10 T cell receptor beta chains were all read from a single sample in a study of response to subunit inactivated influenza vaccine. A single record per CDR3 protein comes from TCRdb applying MiXCR to the RT-PCR reads. The sample records about 180,000 distinct CDR3 sequences, about 9% being singletons. The specimen comprised non-naive T cells sorted from PBMCs, sampled on the day of vaccination. These TCRs come from a middle-aged man who received an inactivated influenza vaccine.

This clonotype was seen only a few times. V is TRBV2 and J is TRBJ2-1; either TRBD1 or TRBD2 may supply D (7 bases each). CDR1 and CDR2 from the germline V gene are SNHLY and FYNNEI. CDR3 length equals 12 residues. The ends were cut back, 3 bases at V and 15 bases at J, with 15 bases in the middle. CDR3 in DNA: TGTGCCAGCAGTGAGGAGCAGGGGGGGATGTTCTTC. Translation gives CASSEEQGGMFF.

The table lists this clonotype with many counts. The chain combines TRBV6-5 with TRBJ2-3; D may be TRBD2 (6 bases). The V and J ends lost 6 bases and 1 base respectively, with 11 bases between them. Germline assignment: CDR1 MNHEY and CDR2 SVGAGI. The CDR3 spans 14 residues. CDR3 sequence reads: CASRQPSGTDTQYF. The CDR3 nucleotides are TGTGCCAGCAGACAACCTAGCGGCACAGATACGCAGTATTTT.

This clonotype was observed once. This may come from a read error, since a much larger clone is one base off. The CDR3 here is CASSLLWSAGELFF. Here the CDR3 DNA reads TGTGCCAGCAGCTTACTGTGGTCGGCCGGGGAGCTGTTTTTT. The V gene is TRBV11-1, the J gene TRBJ2-2; D is unresolved. V was cut by 2 bases and J by 6 bases, with 10 bases left in between. Germline CDR1 and CDR2: SGHAT and FQDESV (reference sequence). The CDR3 has 14 residues.

This clonotype was picked up a small number of times. The chain has TRBV29-1 and TRBJ1-5; the D is unclear. The CDR3 totals 14 residues. Between the trimmed V and J ends, which lost 5 bases and 0 bases, there was a span of 11 bases. CDR1 and CDR2 from the germline V gene are SQVTM and ANQGSEA. The CDR3 nucleotides read TGCAGCGTTTTGGAGGAGAATAGCAATCAGCCCCAGCATTTT. This codes for CSVLEENSNQPQHF. Full variable domain (missing parts from reference TRBV29-1 and TRBJ1-5): SAVISQKPSRDICQRGTSLTIQCQVDSQVTMMFWYRQQPGQSLTLIATANQGSEATYESGFVIDKFPISRPNLTFSTLTVSNMSPEDSSIYLCSVLEENSNQPQHFGDGTRLSIL.

This clonotype was seen a few times. V gene TRBV5-1 combines with J gene TRBJ2-3, with D tentatively TRBD2 (5 bases). Germline CDR1 SGHRS, CDR2 YFSETQ. The CDR3 spans 17 residues. V gave up 4 bases and J gave up 0 bases, with 18 bases separating them. The CDR3 DNA reads TGCGCCAGCAGCAACCAACCTCTAGCCGGCAGCACAGATACGCAGTATTTT. As protein: CASSNQPLAGSTDTQYF. The complete variable domain, with remaining parts taken from reference TRBV5-1 and TRBJ2-3, reads KAGVTQTPRYLIKTRGQQVTLSCSPISGHRSVSWYQQTPGQGLQFLFEYFSETQRNKGNFPGRFSGRQFSNSRSEMNVSTLELGDSALYLCASSNQPLAGSTDTQYFGPGTRLTVL.

This clonotype was seen only a few times. V is TRBV7-9 and J is TRBJ2-5, with 14 nucleotides matching TRBD2. CDR1 SEHNR and CDR2 FQNEAQ come from the germline V gene (reference sequence). The J segment lost 2 bases and the V segment lost 5 bases, leaving 7 bases of the junction unmatched. CDR3 length: 17 amino acids. CDR3: CASSPGTSGGLQETQYF. The CDR3 region has the DNA TGTGCCAGCAGCCCCGGGACTAGCGGGGGACTACAAGAGACCCAGTACTTC.

This clonotype was recorded many times. The gene calls are TRBV6-1 and TRBJ2-1, with 9 bases matching TRBD1. V lost 7 bases and J lost 6; bases outside the gene matches: 10. Germline CDR1 MNHNS, CDR2 SASEGT. The CDR3 runs 15 residues. CDR3 amino acids: CASTPRTGAGNEQFF. CDR3 nucleotide sequence: TGTGCCAGCACACCTAGGACAGGGGCGGGCAATGAGCAGTTCTTC.

This clonotype was picked up a small number of times. The J gene is TRBJ2-5, the V gene TRBV7-9; the match to TRBD2 covers 9 bases. This CDR3 has 15 amino acids. The germline V gene encodes CDR1 SEHNR and CDR2 FQNEAQ (reference sequence). J lost 4 bases, V lost 5 bases, and 8 bases had no gene match. CDR3 in DNA: TGTGCCAGCAGCCGTAGCGGGAGCGGCGCAGAGACCCAGTACTTC. The encoded protein is CASSRSGSGAETQYF.

Only a few counts were recorded for this clonotype. The rearrangement joins TRBV27 to TRBJ2-2; 12 bases line up with TRBD2. CDR1 MNHEY and CDR2 SMNVEV come from the germline V gene (reference sequence). The CDR3 totals 18 residues. V lost 2 bases, J lost 0 bases, and 4 bases stayed unmatched. CDR3 DNA sequence: TGTGCCAGCAGTTTACTAGCGGGGGGGCCCGCGAACACCGGGGAGCTGTTTTTT. Residues: CASSLLAGGPANTGELFF.

This clonotype was seen many times. V usage is TRBV4-3 and J usage is TRBJ2-2; D not certain. From germline, CDR1 is LGHNA and CDR2 YSLEER. V lost 0 bases and J 7 bases, leaving 12 bases between the germline ends. This CDR3 is 15 amino acids long. The DNA of the CDR3 is TGCGCCAGCAGCCAAGATTGGCCGAGACTCGGGGAGCTGTTTTTT. It specifies CASSQDWPRLGELFF.